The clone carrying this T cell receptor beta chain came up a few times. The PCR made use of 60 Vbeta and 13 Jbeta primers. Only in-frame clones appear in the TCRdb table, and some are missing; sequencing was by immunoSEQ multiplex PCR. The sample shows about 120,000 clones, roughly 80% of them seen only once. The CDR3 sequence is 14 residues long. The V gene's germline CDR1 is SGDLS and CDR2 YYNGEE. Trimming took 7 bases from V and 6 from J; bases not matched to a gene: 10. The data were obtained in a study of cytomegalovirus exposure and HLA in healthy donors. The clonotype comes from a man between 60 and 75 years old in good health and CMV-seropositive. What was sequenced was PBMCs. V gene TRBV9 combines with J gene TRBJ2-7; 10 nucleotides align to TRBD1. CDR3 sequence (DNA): TGTGCCAGCTCCTTTTTTGACAGGGGGCTCGAGCAGTACTTC. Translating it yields CASSFFDRGLEQYF.